This note documents a single TCR beta chain sequence. Antigen: not known. The sample belongs to a study of cytomegalovirus exposure and HLA in healthy donors. Findings and caveats of the study: Prediction of most subjects' HLA-A and HLA-B alleles by TCR beta sequences was reportedly accurate.

Vbeta (60) and Jbeta (13) primers were used in the PCR. TCRdb's table, derived via immunoSEQ multiplex PCR, lists solely in-frame clones and lacks some. The sample records 150,000 to 200,000 clones, over 80% being singletons. CDR3 length: 17 amino acids. Trimming at V came to 5 bases and at J to 0 bases, leaving 9 bases not matched to a gene. Germline lookup yields CDR1 SGHRS and CDR2 YFSETQ. The source material was PBMCs. This TCR derives from a male donor in good health and CMV-seropositive. The chain links TRBV5-1 to TRBJ1-4; 8 nucleotides match TRBD1. CDR3 loop: CASSHPGQDATNEKLFF. DNA for the CDR3: TGCGCCAGCAGTCATCCGGGACAGGATGCAACTAATGAAAAACTGTTTTTT. Combining the CDR3 with reference TRBV5-1 and TRBJ1-4 gives the whole variable domain KAGVTQTPRYLIKTRGQQVTLSCSPISGHRSVSWYQQTPGQGLQFLFEYFSETQRNKGNFPGRFSGRQFSNSRSEMNVSTLELGDSALYLCASSHPGQDATNEKLFFGSGTQLSVL.